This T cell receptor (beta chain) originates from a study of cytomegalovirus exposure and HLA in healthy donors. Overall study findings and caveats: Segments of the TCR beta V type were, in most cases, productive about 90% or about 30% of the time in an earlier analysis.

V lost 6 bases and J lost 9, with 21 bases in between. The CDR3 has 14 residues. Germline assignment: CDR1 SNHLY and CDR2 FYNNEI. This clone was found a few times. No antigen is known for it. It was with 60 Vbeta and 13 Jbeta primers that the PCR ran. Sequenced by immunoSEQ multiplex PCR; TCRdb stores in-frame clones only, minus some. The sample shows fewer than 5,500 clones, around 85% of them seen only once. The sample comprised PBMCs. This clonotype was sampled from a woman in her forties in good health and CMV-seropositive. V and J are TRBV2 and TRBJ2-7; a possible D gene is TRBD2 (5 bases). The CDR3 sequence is CASSDAVGSPTQYF. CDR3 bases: TGTGCCAGCAGCGATGCGGTGGGGAGCCCGACGCAGTACTTC.